Sequencing of this T cell receptor beta chain was carried out in a study of T-cell memory formation after mild COVID-19. This clonotype was picked up a small number of times. The CDR3 has 14 amino acids. V gave up 0 bases and J gave up 3 bases, with 5 bases separating them. Germline loops: CDR1 SEHNR, CDR2 FQNEAQ (reference sequence). A single record per CDR3 protein comes from TCRdb applying MiXCR to the 5' RACE reads. Among hundreds of thousands of distinct CDR3 sequences listed, approximately 25% were seen once. The clonotype comes from an adult woman who had mild COVID-19 (a few samples of this study predate the infection). Cell type and time point are not known. Material: PBMCs or a T cell subset sorted from them (not recorded which). V usage is TRBV7-9 and J usage is TRBJ2-2; D unresolved. The DNA for the CDR3 is TGTGCCAGCAGCTTAGCCTCTGACACCGGGGAGCTGTTTTTT. This gives the protein CASSLASDTGELFF.